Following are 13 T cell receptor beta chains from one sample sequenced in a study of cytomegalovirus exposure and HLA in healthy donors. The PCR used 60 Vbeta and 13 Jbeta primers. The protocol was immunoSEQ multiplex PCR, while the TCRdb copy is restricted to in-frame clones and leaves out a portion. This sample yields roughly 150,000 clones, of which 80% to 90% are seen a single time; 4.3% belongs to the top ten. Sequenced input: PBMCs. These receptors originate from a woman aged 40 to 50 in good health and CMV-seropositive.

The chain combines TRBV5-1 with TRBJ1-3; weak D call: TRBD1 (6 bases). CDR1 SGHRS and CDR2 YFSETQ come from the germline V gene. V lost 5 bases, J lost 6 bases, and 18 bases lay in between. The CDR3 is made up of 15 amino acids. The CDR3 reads CASRPTGTQENTIYF. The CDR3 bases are TGCGCCAGCAGGCCTACCGGGACACAGGAAAACACCATATATTTT.

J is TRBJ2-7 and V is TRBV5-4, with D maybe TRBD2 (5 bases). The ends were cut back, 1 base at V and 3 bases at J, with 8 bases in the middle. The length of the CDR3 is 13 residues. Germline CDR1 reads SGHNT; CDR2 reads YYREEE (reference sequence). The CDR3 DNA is TGTGCCAGCAGCTTGTTCGGAGGCTACGAGCAGTACTTC. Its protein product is CASSLFGGYEQYF.

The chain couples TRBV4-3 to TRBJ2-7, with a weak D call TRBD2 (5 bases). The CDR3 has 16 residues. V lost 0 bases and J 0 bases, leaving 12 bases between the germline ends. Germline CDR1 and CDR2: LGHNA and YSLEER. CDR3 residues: CASSQDPLAGSYEQYF. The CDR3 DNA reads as TGCGCCAGCAGCCAAGATCCCCTTGCGGGCTCCTACGAGCAGTACTTC.

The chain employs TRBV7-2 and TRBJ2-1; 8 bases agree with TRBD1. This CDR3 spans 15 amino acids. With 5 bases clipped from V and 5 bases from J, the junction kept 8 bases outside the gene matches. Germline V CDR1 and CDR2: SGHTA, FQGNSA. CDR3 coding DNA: TGTGCCAGCAGCATAAGGACAGGGTCTAACAATGAGCAGTTCTTC. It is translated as CASSIRTGSNNEQFF. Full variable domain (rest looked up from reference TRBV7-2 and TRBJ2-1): GAGVSQSPSNKVTEKGKDVELRCDPISGHTALYWYRQSLGQGLEFLIYFQGNSAPDKSGLPSDRFSAERTGGSVSTLTIQRTQQEDSAVYLCASSIRTGSNNEQFFGPGTRLTVL.

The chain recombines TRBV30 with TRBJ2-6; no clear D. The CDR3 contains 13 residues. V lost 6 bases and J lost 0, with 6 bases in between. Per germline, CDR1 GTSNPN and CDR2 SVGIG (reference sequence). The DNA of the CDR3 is TGTGCCTGCCTTAGCTCTGGGGCCAACGTCCTGACTTTC. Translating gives CACLSSGANVLTF.

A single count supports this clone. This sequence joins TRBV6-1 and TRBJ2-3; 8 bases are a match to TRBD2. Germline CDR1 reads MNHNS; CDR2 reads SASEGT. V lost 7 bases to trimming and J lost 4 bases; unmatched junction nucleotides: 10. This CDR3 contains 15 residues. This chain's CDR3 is CASTLAGGRPDTQYF. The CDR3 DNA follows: TGTGCCAGCACCCTCGCGGGGGGCCGACCAGATACGCAGTATTTT.

DNA for the CDR3: TGTGCCAGCAGTTACATGCAGGGGATTAACTATGGCTACACCTTC. This gives the protein CASSYMQGINYGYTF. This chain links TRBV6-5 with TRBJ1-2; D possibly corresponds to TRBD1 (6 bases). The germline gives CDR1 MNHEY, CDR2 SVGAGI. The CDR3 is 15 residues long. The germline V and J ends were trimmed by 2 bases and 1 base, with 11 bases remaining between them.

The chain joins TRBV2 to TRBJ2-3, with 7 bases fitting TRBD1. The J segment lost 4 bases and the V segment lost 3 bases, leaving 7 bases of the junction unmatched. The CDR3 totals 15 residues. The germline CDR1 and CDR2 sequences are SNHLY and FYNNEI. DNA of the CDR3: TGTGCCAGCAGTGATGAGGCAGGGGGAGCAGATACGCAGTATTTT. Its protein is CASSDEAGGADTQYF.

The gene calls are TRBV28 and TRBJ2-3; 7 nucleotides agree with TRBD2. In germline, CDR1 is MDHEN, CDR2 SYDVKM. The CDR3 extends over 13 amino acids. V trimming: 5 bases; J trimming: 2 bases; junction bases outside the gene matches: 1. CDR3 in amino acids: CASSREVTDTQYF. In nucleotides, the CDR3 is TGTGCCAGCAGTCGGGAGGTCACAGATACGCAGTATTTT. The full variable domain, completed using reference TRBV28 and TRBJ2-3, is DVKVTQSSRYLVKRTGEKVFLECVQDMDHENMFWYRQDPGLGLRLIYFSYDVKMKEKGDIPEGYSVSREKKERFSLILESASTNQTSMYLCASSREVTDTQYFGPGTRLTVL.

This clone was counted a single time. CDR3 in amino acids: CASSTDRRNQPQHF. CDR3 DNA sequence: TGTGCCAGCAGTACTGACAGACGCAATCAGCCCCAGCATTTT. The chain employs TRBV6-1 and TRBJ1-5, with D maybe TRBD1 (5 bases). V was shortened by 5 bases and J by 2 bases, with 10 bases between the two germline ends. The CDR3 totals 14 residues. Germline CDR1 is MNHNS and CDR2 is SASEGT.

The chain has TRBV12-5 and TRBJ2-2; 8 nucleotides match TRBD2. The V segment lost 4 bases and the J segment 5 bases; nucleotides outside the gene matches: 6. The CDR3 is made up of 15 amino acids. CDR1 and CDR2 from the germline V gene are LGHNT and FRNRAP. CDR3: CASGSTGRGTGELFF. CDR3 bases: TGTGCTAGTGGTTCCACCGGGAGGGGGACCGGGGAGCTGTTTTTT.

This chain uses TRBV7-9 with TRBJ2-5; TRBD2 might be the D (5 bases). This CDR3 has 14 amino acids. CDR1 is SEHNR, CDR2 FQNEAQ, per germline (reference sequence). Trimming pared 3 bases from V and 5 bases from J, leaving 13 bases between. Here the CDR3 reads CASSFTGIHETQYF. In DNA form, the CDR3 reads TGTGCCAGCAGCTTCACCGGGATCCACGAGACCCAGTACTTC. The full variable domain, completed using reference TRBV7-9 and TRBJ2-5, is DTGVSQNPRHKITKRGQNVTFRCDPISEHNRLYWYRQTLGQGPEFLTYFQNEAQLEKSRLLSDRFSAERPKGSFSTLEIQRTEQGDSAMYLCASSFTGIHETQYFGPGTRLLVL.

The CDR3 reads CASSSPGFLYEQYF. The CDR3 DNA reads as TGTGCCAGCAGTTCACCGGGATTTCTCTACGAGCAGTACTTC. The chain couples TRBV5-4 to TRBJ2-7; weak D call: TRBD2 (5 bases). Germline CDR1 is SGHNT and CDR2 is YYREEE (reference sequence). V lost 5 bases and J 3 bases, leaving 15 bases between the germline ends. CDR3 length: 14 amino acids.